This T cell receptor (beta chain) was recorded in a study of T cell responses to AZD1222 COVID-19 vaccine. Trimming removed 2 bases at V and 2 bases at J, with 9 bases between. CDR1 and CDR2 from the germline V gene are GTSNPN and SVGIG (reference sequence). The CDR3 is 14 residues long. Sequencing used immunoSEQ multiplex PCR; TCRdb keeps in-frame clones, though not all of them. In the table there are 75,000 to 90,000 clones, around 90% of which are singletons. This chain joins TRBV30 and TRBJ1-4; D unresolved. The specimen was peripheral blood, collected on day 0 of AZD1222 vaccination. This clonotype originated in an adult in good health. For the CDR3, the DNA is TGTGCCTGGAGTCGAGGGTGGACTAATGAAAAACTGTTTTTT. This translates into CAWSRGWTNEKLFF.